This TCR beta chain was captured in a study of T cell responses to AZD1222 COVID-19 vaccine. General study results and limits: Nearly half of spike-specific TCRs reportedly go after variant regions that carry no mutations. Rises in breadth and depth of Spike-specific TCRs came after two AZD1222 doses.

To note about this clone: What it binds is unknown.

Profiling relied on immunoSEQ multiplex PCR, and the TCRdb table lists in-frame clones only, not all of them. Here the sample spans 200,000 to 250,000 clones, around 94% being singletons. The CDR3 contains 16 residues. Germline-derived CDR1 and CDR2 are LNHDA and SQIVND (reference sequence). V dropped 5 bases and J dropped 4 bases, with 15 bases sitting between them. Material: peripheral blood, obtained 28 days after the second dose of the MenACWY control vaccine. The clonotype originates from an adult who received the MenACWY meningococcal vaccine as a control. The V gene is TRBV19, the J gene TRBJ2-6; D remains unclear. CDR3: CASSALGKSGANVLTF. The DNA of the CDR3 is TGTGCCAGTAGTGCCCTAGGAAAGTCCGGGGCCAACGTCCTGACTTTC.